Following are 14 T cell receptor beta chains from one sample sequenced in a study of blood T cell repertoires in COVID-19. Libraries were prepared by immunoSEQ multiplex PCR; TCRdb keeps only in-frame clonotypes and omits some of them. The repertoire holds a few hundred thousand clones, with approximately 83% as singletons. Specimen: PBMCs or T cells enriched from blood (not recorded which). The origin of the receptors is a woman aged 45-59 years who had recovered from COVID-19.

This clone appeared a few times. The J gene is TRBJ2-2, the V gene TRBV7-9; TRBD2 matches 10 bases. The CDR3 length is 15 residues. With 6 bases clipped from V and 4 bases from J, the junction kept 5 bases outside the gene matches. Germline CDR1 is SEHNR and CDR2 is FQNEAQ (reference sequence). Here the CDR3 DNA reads TGTGCCAGCAGTGCTAGCGGGAGTCTCACCGGGGAGCTGTTTTTT. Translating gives CASSASGSLTGELFF.

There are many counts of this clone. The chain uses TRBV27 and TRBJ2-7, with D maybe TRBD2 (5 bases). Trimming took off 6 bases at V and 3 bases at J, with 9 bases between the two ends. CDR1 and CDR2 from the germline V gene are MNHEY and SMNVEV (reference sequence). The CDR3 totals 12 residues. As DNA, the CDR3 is TGTGCCAGCAGGGGCGACTACTACGAGCAGTACTTC. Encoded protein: CASRGDYYEQYF.

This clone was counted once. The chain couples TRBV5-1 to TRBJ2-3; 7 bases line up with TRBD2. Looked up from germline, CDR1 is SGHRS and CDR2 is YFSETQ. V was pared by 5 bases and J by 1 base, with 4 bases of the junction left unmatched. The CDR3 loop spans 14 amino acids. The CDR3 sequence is CASSGREGTDTQYF. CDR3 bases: TGCGCCAGCAGTGGGAGGGAGGGCACAGATACGCAGTATTTT.

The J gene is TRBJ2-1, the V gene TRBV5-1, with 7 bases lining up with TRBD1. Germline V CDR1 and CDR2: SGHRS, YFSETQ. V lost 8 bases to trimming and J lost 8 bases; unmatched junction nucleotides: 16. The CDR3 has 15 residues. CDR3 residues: CASKDMGQRVDEQFF. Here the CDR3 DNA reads TGCGCCAGTAAGGACATGGGACAGAGAGTAGATGAGCAGTTCTTC.

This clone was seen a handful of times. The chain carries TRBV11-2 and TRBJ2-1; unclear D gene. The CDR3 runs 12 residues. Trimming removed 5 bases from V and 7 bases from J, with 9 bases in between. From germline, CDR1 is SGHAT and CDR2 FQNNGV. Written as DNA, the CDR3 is TGTGCCAGCAGCACTCTACGGAATGAGCAGTTCTTC. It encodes CASSTLRNEQFF.

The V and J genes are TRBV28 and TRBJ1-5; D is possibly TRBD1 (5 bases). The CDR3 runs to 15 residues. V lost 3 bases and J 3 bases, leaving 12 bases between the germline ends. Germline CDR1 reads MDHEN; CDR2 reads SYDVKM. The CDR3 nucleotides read TGTGCCAGCAGTTTTCAAGGGGATTTCAATCAGCCCCAGCATTTT. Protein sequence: CASSFQGDFNQPQHF.

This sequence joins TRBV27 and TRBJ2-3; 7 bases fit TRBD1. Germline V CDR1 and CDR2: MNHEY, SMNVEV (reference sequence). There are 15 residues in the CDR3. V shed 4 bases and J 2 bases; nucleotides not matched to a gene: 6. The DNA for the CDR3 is TGTGCCAGCAGTTCAAACAGGGGATACACAGATACGCAGTATTTT. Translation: CASSSNRGYTDTQYF.

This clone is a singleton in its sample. CDR3: CASSLPGTGSQPQHF. CDR3 in DNA: TGTGCCAGCAGTTTACCCGGGACAGGGAGTCAGCCCCAGCATTTT. The chain links TRBV28 to TRBJ1-5; 9 bases are shared with TRBD1. After removal of 2 bases from V and 6 bases from J, the junction contained 5 bases not matched to a gene. CDR1 is MDHEN and CDR2 is SYDVKM in the germline V gene. This CDR3 has 15 amino acids.

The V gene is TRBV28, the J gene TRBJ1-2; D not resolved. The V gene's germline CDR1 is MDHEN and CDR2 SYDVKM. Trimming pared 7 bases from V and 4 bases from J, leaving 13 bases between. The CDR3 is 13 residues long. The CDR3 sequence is CASTPRASYGYTF. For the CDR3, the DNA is TGTGCCAGCACACCGAGGGCTAGCTATGGCTACACCTTC.

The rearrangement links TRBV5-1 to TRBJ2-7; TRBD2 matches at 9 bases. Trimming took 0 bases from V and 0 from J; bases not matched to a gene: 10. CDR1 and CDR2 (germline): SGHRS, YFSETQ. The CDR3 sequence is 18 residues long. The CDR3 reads CASSLVLAGDRRSYEQYF. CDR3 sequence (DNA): TGCGCCAGCAGCTTGGTATTAGCGGGAGACCGCCGCTCCTACGAGCAGTACTTC.

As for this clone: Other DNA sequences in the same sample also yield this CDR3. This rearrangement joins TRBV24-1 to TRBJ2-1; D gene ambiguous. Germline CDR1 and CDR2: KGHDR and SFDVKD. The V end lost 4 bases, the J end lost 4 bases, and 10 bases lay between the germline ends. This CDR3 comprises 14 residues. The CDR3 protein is CATSDSAQYNEQFF. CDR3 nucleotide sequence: TGTGCCACCAGTGACTCAGCACAGTACAATGAGCAGTTCTTC.

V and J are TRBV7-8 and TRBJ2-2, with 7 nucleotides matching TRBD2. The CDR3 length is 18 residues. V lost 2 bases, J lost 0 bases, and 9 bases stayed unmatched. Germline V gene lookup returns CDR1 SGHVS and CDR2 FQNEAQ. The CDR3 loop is CASSLTRGGSPNTGELFF. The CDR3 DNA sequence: TGTGCCAGCAGCTTAACCCGGGGAGGGAGCCCGAACACCGGGGAGCTGTTTTTT.

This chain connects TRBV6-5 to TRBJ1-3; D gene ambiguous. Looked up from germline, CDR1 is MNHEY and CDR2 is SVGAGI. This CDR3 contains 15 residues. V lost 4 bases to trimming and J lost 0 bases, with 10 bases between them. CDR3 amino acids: CASSSSASSGNTIYF. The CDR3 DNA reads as TGTGCCAGCAGTTCCTCCGCGAGCTCTGGAAACACCATATATTTT.

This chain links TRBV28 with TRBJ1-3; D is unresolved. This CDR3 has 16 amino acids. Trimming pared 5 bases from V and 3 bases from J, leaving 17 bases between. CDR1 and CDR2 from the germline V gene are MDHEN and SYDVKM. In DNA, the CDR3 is TGTGCCAGCAGTCCCCCGCGGAGGAGTATTGGAAACACCATATATTTT. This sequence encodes CASSPPRRSIGNTIYF.